This section outlines one T cell receptor (beta chain) sequence together with its context. Its target is not known. This record belongs to a study of cytomegalovirus exposure and HLA in healthy donors. Broader study findings: Most subjects' HLA-A and HLA-B alleles were reportedly predicted from TCR beta sequences. Per a prior analysis, the majority of TCR beta V segments were productive roughly 90% or roughly 30% of the time. TCR beta V- and J-gene trimming was later associated with a missense DCLRE1C variant.

V was trimmed by 6 bases and J by 2 bases, leaving 17 bases between them. Germline V gene lookup returns CDR1 MNHNY and CDR2 SVGAGI (reference sequence). The CDR3 spans 15 residues. Primers included in the PCR were 60 Vbeta and 13 Jbeta primers. Clones were sequenced by immunoSEQ multiplex PCR, and TCRdb holds only the in-frame ones, with some missing. The repertoire holds about 140,000 clones, with nearly 80% as singletons. The sequencing input was PBMCs. The receptor was isolated from a man aged 25-40 years in good health and CMV-seronegative. The rearrangement links TRBV6-6 to TRBJ2-7; possibly TRBD1 for D (6 bases). The CDR3 is CASSPTPDSPYEQYF. The CDR3 DNA sequence: TGTGCCAGCAGCCCCACCCCGGACAGTCCCTACGAGCAGTACTTC.